This T cell receptor (beta chain) was captured by sequencing in a study of blood T cell repertoires in COVID-19. Background on the study: Donors in the United States, Italy and Spain gave samples during acute or convalescent COVID-19. The analysed material was cDNA or gDNA that came from T cells, B-cell-depleted T cells, or PBMCs.

The authors' processing: Reference gene primer amplification gave nucleated cell count estimates. Assay: immunoSEQ multiplex PCR; the TCRdb copy retains only in-frame clones and omits some. Clone size and V and J calls were adopted from that table, with D and trimming inferred from the DNA. Of around 150,000 clones listed, 81% are singletons. Trimming removed 6 bases at V and 0 bases at J, with 12 bases between. The germline V gene has CDR1 MNHEY and CDR2 SVGAGI. This CDR3 is 15 amino acids long. What was sequenced was peripheral blood. The TCR sequence derives from a man aged 55 to 70 with active or convalescent COVID-19. The chain uses TRBV6-5 and TRBJ2-1; D ambiguous. CDR3 in amino acids: CASRPRTSSYNEQFF. CDR3 bases: TGTGCCAGCAGACCACGTACAAGCTCCTACAATGAGCAGTTCTTC.